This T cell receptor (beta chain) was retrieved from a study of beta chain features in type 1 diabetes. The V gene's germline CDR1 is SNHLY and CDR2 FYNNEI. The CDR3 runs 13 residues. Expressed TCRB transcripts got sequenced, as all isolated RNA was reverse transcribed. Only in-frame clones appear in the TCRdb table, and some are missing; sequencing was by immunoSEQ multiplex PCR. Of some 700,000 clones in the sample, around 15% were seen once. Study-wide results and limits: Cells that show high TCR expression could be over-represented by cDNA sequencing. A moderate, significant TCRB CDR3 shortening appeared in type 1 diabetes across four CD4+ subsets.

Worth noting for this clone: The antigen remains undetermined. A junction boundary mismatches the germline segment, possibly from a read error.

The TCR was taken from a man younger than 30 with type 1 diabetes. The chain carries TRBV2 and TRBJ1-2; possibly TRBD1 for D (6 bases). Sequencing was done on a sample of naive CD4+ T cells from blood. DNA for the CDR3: TGTGCCAGCAGGGAAGGGGAGGGGGAAGGCTACACCTTC. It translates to CASREGEGEGYTF.